This T cell receptor beta chain originates from a study of vaccination and CD4 T cells after COVID-19 (dated by TCRdb to between 2021 and 2023). Describing the broader study: Convalescent patients had a positive SARS-CoV-2 result on nasal swab PCR, and of these patients, fewer than ten had mild disease and one had severe disease. In the convalescent cohort there were six males and four females, among whom were two Hispanic individuals, seven Caucasians, two Asians and one multiracial person. Participants received two doses of either the Pfizer-BioNTech BNT162b2 vaccine (n=8) or the Moderna mRNA-1273 vaccine (n=2). Post-COVID blood samples from convalescent patients were collected a median of approximately 93 days after diagnosis, with a range of 35 to 161 days. Post-vaccine blood samples were obtained a median of about 77 days after the second vaccine dose, with a range of roughly 13 to 250 days. Overlapping spike peptide pools from SARS-CoV-2 and from the common cold coronaviruses HCoV-NL63, HCoV-OC43 and HCoV-229E were used as culture stimuli. As controls, cultures received a CEFX viral epitope pool (the positive control), an HIV-1 Nef peptide pool (the negative control), or no peptide at all. In around nine COVID-19 convalescent patients and 4 infection-naive healthy vaccine recipients, the spike-specific CD4+ TCR repertoire before mRNA vaccination was compared with the repertoire after mRNA vaccination.

Library preparation employed PCR. DNA from cultured CD4+ T cells was subjected to TCR sequencing with the Oncomine TCR Beta short-read assay at the Johns Hopkins FTIC core. Genomic DNA was extracted from the cultured CD4+ T cells with the QIAamp micro DNA kit. Oncomine TCR Beta libraries made from cultured CD4+ T cells were pooled using unique dual indexes and sequenced on an Illumina iSeq 100. The source study handled its data this way. Non-productive sequences were removed, and CDR3s not starting with C, not ending with F or W, or shorter than 7 amino acids were discarded. The MANAFEST web application identified antigen-specific clonotypes by comparing peptide-stimulated wells against reference wells and other culture wells. An FDR below 0.05, an odds ratio above 5, and a productive frequency above 0.1% in at least two of three replicate wells were required for clones to be considered positive. A clonotype was classed as cross-reactive if the clonotype showed significant expansion both in SARS-CoV-2 spike wells and in at least one common cold coronavirus spike condition. CDR3 homology was assessed with Levenshtein distances (stringdist) and unrooted phylogenetic trees (ape) in R version 3.6.1. TCRdb trimmed public reads at Q25 via fastp, called clones via MiXCR and kept in-frame beta chains. Rows are unified per CDR3 protein, each entry keeping the most common DNA and genes. For this entry, the V and J calls and clone size follow TCRdb and not the study's own pipeline. For this sample there are 20,000 to 25,000 distinct CDR3 sequences; around 43% appear just once. The ten most abundant clones make up around 13% of the sample.

The treatment or condition label, as the study defines it: approximately 11-day PBMC culture with coronavirus spike peptide pools or control peptides (ViraFEST assay). To expand antigen-specific T cells with peptide pools and then pick out the expanded clonotypes through TCR sequencing, the study relied on the ViraFEST assay. The convalescent patients' positive SARS-CoV-2 PCR tests fell between March and December 2020, which was before the Alpha, Beta and Delta variants emerged in the United States. Each well held approximately 2 million PBMCs cultured in IMDM containing about 5% human AB serum and roughly 9.7 IU/ml IL-2, with approximately 9.2 ug/ml peptide pools added. On days 3 and 7, half of the culture medium was replaced with fresh IL-2-containing medium. After about 11 days of culture, CD4+ T cells were isolated by negative selection using the EasySep CD4+ T cell isolation kit. Ficoll-Paque Plus gradient centrifugation was used to isolate PBMCs from whole blood, and the isolated PBMCs were then either used fresh or cryopreserved at -140C. Triplicate wells were generally used for each culture condition.

As to this clonotype: Its antigen is currently not known. No much larger clone exists at a distance of one base, and base qualities are not known.

General findings and caveats noted by the study authors: The median number of SARS-CoV-2-reactive clonotypes rose from under 25 after infection to roughly 38 after vaccination, but the change was not significant. Nearly all vaccine-specific clones in convalescent patients (304 of 307) were mono-reactive for SARS-CoV-2 spike rather than cross-reactive with common cold coronaviruses. The number of convalescent patients in the study was relatively small, and the study did not examine early timepoints following natural infection. Among the post-vaccine SARS-CoV-2-reactive clones in convalescent patients, a median around 85% showed up only after vaccination, which suggests vaccine-specific priming.

Unmatched junction bases come to 14, with V trimmed by 2 bases and J by 4 bases. The CDR3 goes from the cysteine to the phenylalanine over 18 residues. Only the CDR3 DNA is retained, 54 bases long and in frame from the first base. Via the germline V gene, CDR1 is SGHTA and CDR2 FQGNSA. Material: CD4+ T cells from blood, cultured in vitro. This sequence originates from a human donor who had recovered from COVID-19. The chain was built from TRBV7-2 and TRBJ2-4; 7 nucleotides in the junction match TRBD2. The DNA sequence is as follows: TGTGCCAGCAGCTTAAGGGCTGGGCGGGAGAGACAAAAAAACATTCAGTACTTC. Translated, this gives CASSLRAGRERQKNIQYF. The variable domain in full, with residues beyond the CDR3 obtained from the reference TRBV7-2 and TRBJ2-4 genes, is GAGVSQSPSNKVTEKGKDVELRCDPISGHTALYWYRQSLGQGLEFLIYFQGNSAPDKSGLPSDRFSAERTGGSVSTLTIQRTQQEDSAVYLCASSLRAGRERQKNIQYFGAGTRLSVL.